This TCR beta chain was identified in a study of cytomegalovirus exposure and HLA in healthy donors. Study-level points and caveats: Accurate HLA-A and HLA-B prediction from TCR beta sequences was reported for most subjects. The investigators catalogued 150 to 200 TCR beta chains as cytomegalovirus-associated.

PCR involved 60 Vbeta and 13 Jbeta primers. Some clones are missing from TCRdb's copy, which holds only in-frame ones; the method was immunoSEQ multiplex PCR. The sample lists 95,000 to 110,000 clones, around two thirds occurring once. Remarks on this clone: Its specificity is unknown.

V shed 2 bases and J 7 bases; nucleotides not matched to a gene: 7. This CDR3 has 15 amino acids. Germline assignment: CDR1 KGHSH and CDR2 LQKENI. The rearrangement links TRBV18 to TRBJ1-1, with 10 positions matching TRBD1. The TCR was taken from a woman in her fifties or sixties in good health and CMV-seronegative. What was sequenced was PBMCs. In DNA form, the CDR3 reads TGTGCCAGCTCACCAGAGACAGGGGGCGGAGGTGAAGCTTTCTTT. Translated: CASSPETGGGGEAFF.